Sequencing of this T cell receptor beta chain was carried out in a study of blood T cell repertoires in COVID-19 (dated by TCRdb to 2018 to 2021). About the full investigation: Samples covering the acute and convalescent phases of COVID-19 were provided by collaborators in the United States, Italy and Spain. The material from the prospective study consisted of cDNA or gDNA derived from T cells, B-cell-depleted T cells, or PBMCs. The dataset comprised deeply sampled blood TCRbeta repertoires from subjects exposed to, actively infected with, or recovered from COVID-19. The repertoires were made available in a free public database intended to serve as a resource for research on the immune response to SARS-CoV-2. The samples were drawn from two sources: the first 160 participants of the ongoing ImmuneRACE study, and 1,000 to 1,500 subjects contributed by 6 global collaborators. The sample metadata nearly always contained a de-identified subject ID, COVID-19 status, age in years and sex. HLA class I and class II types, where available, came from metadata supplied by the sample provider rather than from assay-based typing.

To note about this clone: The target of this receptor is not known. No base quality information exists; no much larger clone differs at one position.

At the junction V is shortened by 5 bases and J by 2 bases; bases outside the gene matches: 15. Reading from cysteine to phenylalanine, the CDR3 counts 18 amino acids. The retained sequence is limited to the CDR3, 54 bases, with the frame set at the first base. CDR1 and CDR2 were assigned from the germline V gene as MDHEN and SYDVKM. The paper as a whole reports these results and caveats: The amount of clinical and demographic metadata varied by source and participant and was provided uncurated.

The collaborating institutions used their own protocols to collect whole blood in K2EDTA tubes. For TCRbeta analysis, collaborators shipped samples in one of three forms: frozen whole blood, isolated PBMCs, or DNA extracted from either of those sample types. TCRbeta CDR3 regions were amplified from genomic DNA by means of the immunoSEQ Assay, a bias-controlled multiplex PCR. The study's processing was this. The number of nucleated cells in each sample was estimated from the amplification of reference gene primers within the assay. Sequence reads were collapsed and filtered to measure the absolute abundance of every unique TCRbeta CDR3 rearrangement. For each sample, productive Simpson clonality was calculated as the square root of Simpson's diversity index across productive rearrangements. TCRdb holds this immuneACCESS table with in-frame rearrangements only. Some clones are missing; in checked studies, unresolved V genes explain under half, and the rest has no known cause. V and J calls and clone size are as listed in that table; D and trimming were resolved from the DNA. Counted in this sample were approximately 180,000 clones; approximately 85% of them appeared once. Over 2.5% of the sample goes to the ten largest clones.

The origin of this receptor is a man in his sixties with acute or convalescent COVID-19. The specimen was peripheral blood. The chain uses TRBV28 and TRBJ2-7; TRBD2 aligns with 10 central bases. CDR3 reads: CASSPRRSSGRRAYEQYF. DNA sequence: TGTGCCAGCAGTCCCCGGCGGAGTAGCGGGAGGAGGGCCTACGAGCAGTACTTC.